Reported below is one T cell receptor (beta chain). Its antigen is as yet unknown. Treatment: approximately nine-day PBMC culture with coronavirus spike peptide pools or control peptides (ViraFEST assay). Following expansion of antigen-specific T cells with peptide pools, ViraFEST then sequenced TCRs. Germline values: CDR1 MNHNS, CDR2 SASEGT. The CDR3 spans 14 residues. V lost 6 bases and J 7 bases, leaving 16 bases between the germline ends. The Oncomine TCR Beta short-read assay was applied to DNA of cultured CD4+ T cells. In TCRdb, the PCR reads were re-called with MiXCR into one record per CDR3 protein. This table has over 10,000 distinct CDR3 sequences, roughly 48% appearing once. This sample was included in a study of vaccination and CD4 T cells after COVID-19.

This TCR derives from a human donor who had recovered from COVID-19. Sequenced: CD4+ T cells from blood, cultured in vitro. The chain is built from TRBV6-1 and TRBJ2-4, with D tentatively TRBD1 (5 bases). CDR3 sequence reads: CASRPDRGGNIQYF. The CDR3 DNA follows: TGTGCCAGCAGGCCTGATAGGGGTGGGAACATTCAGTACTTC.